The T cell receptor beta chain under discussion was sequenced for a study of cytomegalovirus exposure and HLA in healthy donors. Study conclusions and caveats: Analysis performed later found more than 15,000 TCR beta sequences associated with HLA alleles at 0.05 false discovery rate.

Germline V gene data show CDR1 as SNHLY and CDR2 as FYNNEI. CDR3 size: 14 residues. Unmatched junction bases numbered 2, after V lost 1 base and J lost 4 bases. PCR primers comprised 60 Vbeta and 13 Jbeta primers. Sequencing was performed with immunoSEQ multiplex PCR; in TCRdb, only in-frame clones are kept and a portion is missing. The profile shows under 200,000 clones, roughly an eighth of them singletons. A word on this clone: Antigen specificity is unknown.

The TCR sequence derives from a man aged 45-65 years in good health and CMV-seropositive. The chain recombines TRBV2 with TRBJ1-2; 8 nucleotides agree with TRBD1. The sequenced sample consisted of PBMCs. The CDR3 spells CASSEGTGSYGYTF. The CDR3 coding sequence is TGTGCCAGCAGTGAAGGGACAGGGAGCTATGGCTACACCTTC.